This is a list of T cell receptor beta chains from one sample in a study of CD8 T cells in ankylosing spondylitis. TCRdb passed the 5' RACE reads through MiXCR, listing each CDR3 protein once. The repertoire has 250,000 or so distinct CDR3 sequences, approximately 24% of them found once; the top ten carry roughly 0.6%. Sequenced: blood, either unsorted or a sorted T cell fraction (not recorded which). Receptors originate from a male donor with ankylosing spondylitis or in good health (not recorded which). The CDR3 runs from the conserved cysteine through the conserved F or W. A D gene is named only where the DNA matches it firmly. Size is omitted from some rows. Given values are once, few, many or a class for expanded clones.

clone size | J gene | V gene | D gene | CDR3 protein | CDR3 DNA
few | TRBJ2-1 | TRBV10-3 | NA | CAISEVGAEQFF | TGTGCCATCAGTGAGGTAGGAGCTGAGCAGTTCTTC
many | TRBJ2-7 | TRBV29-1 | NA | CSVGDSYEQYF | TGCAGCGTTGGAGACAGCTACGAGCAGTACTTC
many | TRBJ1-1 | TRBV20-1 | TRBD1 | CRGGQGDTEAFF | TGCAGAGGCGGACAGGGGGACACTGAAGCTTTCTTT
NA | TRBJ1-2 | TRBV20-1 | NA | CSAPAGRAGYGYTF | TGCAGTGCTCCAGCGGGTCGGGCGGGCTATGGCTACACCTTC
many | TRBJ2-4 | TRBV29-1 | NA | CSVHTGRDIQYF | TGCAGCGTGCATACAGGGAGAGACATTCAGTACTTC
NA | TRBJ2-1 | TRBV15 | TRBD1 | CATATGSGGFSNEQFF | TGTGCCACCGCAACCGGGTCAGGGGGCTTCAGCAATGAGCAGTTCTTC
few | TRBJ2-4 | TRBV28 | NA | CASSLRTVAKNIQYF | TGTGCCAGCAGTCTCCGGACGGTAGCCAAAAACATTCAGTACTTC
NA | TRBJ2-7 | TRBV10-3 | TRBD1 | CAIRSTGQGRGEQYF | TGTGCCATCAGATCTACGGGACAGGGTCGGGGCGAGCAGTACTTC
many | TRBJ2-1 | TRBV2 | TRBD2 | CASESGAYNEQFF | TGTGCCAGCGAGAGCGGGGCTTACAATGAGCAGTTCTTC
few | TRBJ2-1 | TRBV6-1 | TRBD2 | CASSGSREGEQFF | TGTGCCAGCAGTGGGTCGCGGGAGGGGGAGCAGTTCTTC
many | TRBJ1-5 | TRBV6-1 | NA | CASRQSNQPQHF | TGTGCCAGCAGACAGAGCAATCAGCCCCAGCATTTT
many | TRBJ2-2 | TRBV4-2 | NA | CASSQVRAGATNTGELFF | TGTGCCAGCAGCCAAGTTAGGGCGGGGGCCACGAACACCGGGGAGCTGTTTTTT
few | TRBJ2-3 | TRBV12-3/TRBV12-4 | NA | CASSLGDSYGADTQYF | TGTGCCAGCAGTTTAGGGGACTCATATGGTGCAGATACGCAGTATTTT
many | TRBJ2-1 | TRBV12-3/TRBV12-4 | NA | CASIPGGGGAYNEQFF | TGTGCCAGCATCCCGGGGGGTGGGGGCGCCTACAATGAGCAGTTCTTC
few | TRBJ1-2 | TRBV20-1 | TRBD1 | CSALMGQGAGGYTF | TGCAGTGCGCTTATGGGACAGGGGGCGGGTGGCTACACCTTC
many | TRBJ2-2 | TRBV29-1 | NA | CSVEFLGHTGELFF | TGCAGCGTTGAGTTTCTGGGGCACACCGGGGAGCTGTTTTTT
NA | TRBJ2-2 | TRBV18 | NA | CASSPGSTTGELFF | TGTGCCAGCTCACCAGGGTCGACCACCGGGGAGCTGTTTTTT
NA | TRBJ2-2 | TRBV6-5 | NA | CASSSQGPVNTGELFF | TGTGCCAGCAGTTCTCAGGGGCCAGTCAACACCGGGGAGCTGTTTTTT
few | TRBJ1-5 | TRBV20-1 | NA | CSSKRGNQPQHF | TGCAGTTCTAAAAGGGGCAATCAGCCCCAGCATTTT
NA | TRBJ2-3 | TRBV6-5 | NA | CASSHLGTGGTTDTQYF | TGTGCCAGCAGTCACCTCGGGACGGGGGGCACCACAGATACGCAGTATTTT
many | TRBJ2-2 | TRBV10-3 | NA | CAIREGGNTGELFF | TGTGCCATCAGGGAGGGGGGGAACACCGGGGAGCTGTTTTTT
NA | TRBJ2-3 | TRBV20-1 | TRBD2 | CSARELAGDTQYF | TGCAGTGCTAGAGAGTTAGCGGGAGATACGCAGTATTTT
many | TRBJ2-7 | TRBV20-1 | NA | CSARDPSARRNHEQYF | TGCAGTGCTAGAGATCCTTCTGCGCGGCGTAACCACGAGCAGTACTTC
few | TRBJ2-2 | TRBV29-1 | NA | CSVDSQGTGELFF | TGCAGCGTTGACTCCCAGGGGACCGGGGAGCTGTTTTTT
NA | TRBJ2-5 | TRBV20-1 | TRBD1 | CSARGDRGVEETQYF | TGCAGTGCTAGAGGGGACAGGGGGGTTGAAGAGACCCAGTACTTC
few | TRBJ2-7 | TRBV29-1 | NA | CSVGGGGYEQYF | TGCAGCGTTGGGGGGGGCGGCTACGAGCAGTACTTC
many | TRBJ2-1 | TRBV14 | NA | CASSSLLLSGVEQFF | TGTGCCAGCAGCTCCCTCCTTTTATCGGGGGTTGAGCAGTTCTTC
NA | TRBJ2-5 | TRBV29-1 | TRBD1 | CSVARTGSRGETQYF | TGCAGCGTAGCCAGGACTGGGAGCAGGGGGGAGACCCAGTACTTC
many | TRBJ2-7 | TRBV20-1 | NA | CSARGDDSFLYEQYF | TGCAGTGCTAGAGGTGACGACTCCTTTCTCTACGAGCAGTACTTC
NA | TRBJ2-7 | TRBV27 | NA | CASSPIPGGGHYEQYF | TGTGCCAGCAGTCCTATCCCTGGCGGGGGACACTACGAGCAGTACTTC
NA | TRBJ2-1 | TRBV5-1 | NA | CASSLLAGEQFF | TGCGCCAGCAGCTTGCTGGCGGGTGAGCAGTTCTTC
NA | TRBJ1-4 | TRBV5-5 | NA | CASSLASAEKLFF | TGTGCCAGCAGCTTGGCCAGCGCTGAAAAACTGTTTTTT
NA | TRBJ2-1 | TRBV25-1 | TRBD1 | CASSEARGQGNEQFF | TGTGCCAGCAGTGAGGCCAGGGGGCAAGGCAATGAGCAGTTCTTC
few | TRBJ2-7 | TRBV20-1 | NA | CSARDLGRAYEQYF | TGCAGTGCTAGAGATCTGGGCAGGGCCTACGAGCAGTACTTC
many | TRBJ1-5 | TRBV20-1 | NA | CSARVGGSGNNQPQHF | TGCAGTGCTAGAGTTGGGGGTTCGGGGAACAATCAGCCCCAGCATTTT
few | TRBJ1-1 | TRBV27 | NA | CASSPSRLNTEAFF | TGTGCCAGCAGTCCCTCTAGATTGAACACTGAAGCTTTCTTT
few | TRBJ2-3 | TRBV2 | NA | CASNRGTGTDTQYF | TGTGCCAGCAACCGAGGGACCGGCACAGATACGCAGTATTTT
NA | TRBJ2-2 | TRBV20-1 | TRBD1 | CSATTGENYGGELFF | TGCAGTGCTACCACAGGGGAGAACTATGGCGGGGAGCTGTTTTTT
NA | TRBJ2-7 | TRBV28 | NA | CASSLMTDSSYEQYF | TGTGCCAGCAGTTTAATGACGGATAGCTCCTACGAGCAGTACTTC
many | TRBJ2-7 | TRBV20-1 | NA | CSTIERGKTYEQYF | TGCAGTACTATTGAAAGGGGTAAGACCTACGAGCAGTACTTC
NA | TRBJ2-1 | TRBV4-1 | TRBD1 | CASSPPDRGGYNEQFF | TGCGCCAGCAGCCCCCCGGACAGGGGGGGGTACAATGAGCAGTTCTTC
many | TRBJ2-3 | TRBV20-1 | TRBD2 | CSARSRGGLTDTQYF | TGCAGTGCTAGGTCCCGGGGGGGCCTCACAGATACGCAGTATTTT
NA | TRBJ1-4 | TRBV6-1 | TRBD1 | CASQTGDHNEKLFF | TGTGCCAGCCAAACAGGGGATCATAATGAAAAACTGTTTTTT
many | TRBJ1-1 | TRBV20-1 | NA | CSASMDVFDTEAFF | TGCAGTGCTAGCATGGATGTCTTCGACACTGAAGCTTTCTTT
few | TRBJ2-1 | TRBV15 | TRBD2 | CATSSPTRAGDEQFF | TGTGCCACCAGCTCCCCGACTAGGGCGGGGGATGAGCAGTTCTTC
few | TRBJ2-1 | TRBV12-3/TRBV12-4 | TRBD1 | CASSLRDSPYDEQFF | TGTGCCAGCAGTTTGAGGGACAGTCCCTACGATGAGCAGTTCTTC
few | TRBJ2-3 | TRBV6-1 | TRBD1 | CASSTSGTGGTDTQYF | TGTGCCAGCAGTACCTCCGGGACAGGGGGCACAGATACGCAGTATTTT
NA | TRBJ2-7 | TRBV11-1 | NA | CASSLHLEYF | TGTGCCAGCAGCTTACATTTGGAGTACTTC
NA | TRBJ1-6 | TRBV20-1 | NA | CSAEGSRNSPLHF | TGCAGTGCTGAAGGCTCCCGAAATTCACCCCTCCACTTT
many | TRBJ2-1 | TRBV10-3 | NA | CAIGDNEQFF | TGCGCCATCGGCGACAATGAGCAGTTCTTC
many | TRBJ2-1 | TRBV12-3/TRBV12-4 | NA | CASSRYNEQFF | TGTGCCAGCAGTCGTTACAATGAGCAGTTCTTC
NA | TRBJ2-5 | TRBV6-1 | NA | CASSDIGGAWETQYF | TGTGCCAGCAGTGACATAGGGGGGGCGTGGGAGACCCAGTACTTC
NA | TRBJ2-2 | TRBV29-1 | NA | CSAAEGPVPTGELFF | TGCAGCGCCGCCGAGGGACCCGTCCCCACCGGGGAGCTGTTTTTT
NA | TRBJ2-7 | TRBV6-1 | TRBD2 | CASSRLAGTYGGEQYF | TGTGCCAGCAGCCGACTAGCGGGGACGTACGGTGGGGAGCAGTACTTC
NA | TRBJ1-3 | TRBV20-1 | TRBD1 | CSAQSLQGSGNTIYF | TGCAGTGCCCAATCCCTACAGGGGTCTGGAAACACCATATATTTT
few | TRBJ1-1 | TRBV12-3/TRBV12-4 | NA | CASAGGYANTEAFF | TGTGCCAGCGCTGGGGGGTATGCGAACACTGAAGCTTTCTTT
many | TRBJ2-7 | TRBV20-1 | NA | CSARKGLFSSYEQYF | TGCAGTGCTAGAAAGGGACTCTTCAGCTCCTACGAGCAGTACTTC